The present T cell receptor (beta chain) was sequenced within a study of T cell responses to AZD1222 COVID-19 vaccine. Comment on this clone: Its antigen remains unidentified.

This CDR3 is built from 13 residues. The germline gives CDR1 LNHDA, CDR2 SQIVND (reference sequence). Trimming cost V 8 bases and J 4 bases, with 14 bases left between them. General observations from the study: Targeting of unmutated variant regions was reportedly seen in nearly half of spike-specific TCRs. Mostly white British, mostly female donors; authors suggested clonal diversity may be underestimated. Spike-specific TCRs gained breadth and depth after people received two AZD1222 doses.

Measured with immunoSEQ multiplex PCR; TCRdb has only the in-frame clones, and not every one. Of tens of thousands of clones listed, over 75% are singletons. Specimen: peripheral blood, collected on day 0 of AZD1222 vaccination. V is TRBV19 and J is TRBJ1-1, with D possibly matching TRBD1 (6 bases). The source of this sequence is an adult in good health. CDR3 loop: CASGPRGFTEAFF. CDR3 nucleotides: TGTGCCAGTGGTCCCAGGGGTTTCACTGAAGCTTTCTTT.